This TCR beta chain was found in a study of blood T cell repertoires in COVID-19. On the study more broadly: Samples taken during acute and convalescent COVID-19 were collected in the United States, Italy and Spain. PBMCs, B-cell-depleted T cells, or T cells were the source of the cDNA or gDNA that made up the material.

Clones were read by immunoSEQ multiplex PCR, and TCRdb kept only the in-frame ones, dropping some. The repertoire holds approximately 72,000 clones, roughly 89% seen once, with 1.1% to 1.5% in the top ten. CDR3 length equals 13 residues. CDR1 is SGHRS, CDR2 YFSETQ, per germline. Deletions cut 1 base from V and 5 bases from J, with 9 bases between. The chain has TRBV5-1 and TRBJ1-1, with unresolved D. This receptor was taken from a man between 60 and 75 years old with acute or convalescent COVID-19. Sequenced material: peripheral blood. CDR3 protein: CASSLTPTTEAFF. CDR3 DNA sequence: TGCGCCAGCAGCTTGACTCCGACAACTGAAGCTTTCTTT.